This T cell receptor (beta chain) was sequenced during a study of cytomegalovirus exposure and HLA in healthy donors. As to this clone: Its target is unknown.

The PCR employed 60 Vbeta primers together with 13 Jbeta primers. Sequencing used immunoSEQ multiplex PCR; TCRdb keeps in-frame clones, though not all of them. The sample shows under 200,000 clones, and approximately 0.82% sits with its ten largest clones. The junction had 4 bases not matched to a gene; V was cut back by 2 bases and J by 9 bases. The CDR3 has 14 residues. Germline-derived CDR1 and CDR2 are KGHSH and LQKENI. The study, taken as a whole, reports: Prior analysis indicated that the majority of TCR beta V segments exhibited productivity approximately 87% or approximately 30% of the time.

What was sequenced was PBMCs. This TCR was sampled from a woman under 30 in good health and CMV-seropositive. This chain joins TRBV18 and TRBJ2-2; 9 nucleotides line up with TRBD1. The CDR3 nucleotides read TGTGCCAGCTCACCAGGGACAGGGAAAAGGGAGCTGTTTTTT. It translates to CASSPGTGKRELFF. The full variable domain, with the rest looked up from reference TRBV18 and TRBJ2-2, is NAGVMQNPRHLVRRRGQEARLRCSPMKGHSHVYWYRQLPEEGLKFMVYLQKENIIDESGMPKERFSAEFPKEGPSILRIQQVVRGDSAAYFCASSPGTGKRELFFGEGSRLTVL.